The sequence of this T cell receptor (beta chain) was determined in a study of cytomegalovirus exposure and HLA in healthy donors (dated 2017 in TCRdb). Concerning the study at large: An earlier analysis of roughly 610 of the donors reported 250 to 300 Gb of sequence data and 95 million to 140 million unique TCR beta sequences obtained from approximately 180 million T cells. Roughly 300 gigabases of sequencing data and around 80 million unique TCR sequences made up an early release that covered under 750 HLA-typed donors. The genetic ancestry cluster associated with self-reported Caucasian donors included around 76% of the 300 to 400 genotyped donors. The study was designed to test whether signatures of past pathogen exposure could be identified by cataloging public T cell receptors. Using immunosequencing, the study profiled T cell repertoires from some 670 subjects and related those repertoires to cytomegalovirus serostatus. A separate validation cohort of 90 to 150 different subjects was used in addition to the 666-subject first cohort. High-throughput TCR immunosequencing, statistical association of individual TCRs with disease status, and machine learning were combined to predict cytomegalovirus infection status. A later analysis re-analyzed previously published TCR beta repertoires from 660 or so donors and added high-resolution HLA genotyping to study TCR occurrence patterns. Rather than drawing on any new phenotypic data, the later analysis identified candidate immune exposures from TCR beta sequences and the way those sequences occurred across donors. An earlier analysis of some 600 of the donors applied high-throughput TCR beta sequencing to assess whether each TCR beta V gene segment acted as functional or pseudogenic. Donor age, sex, ethnicity and CMV serostatus were compiled together with the repertoire data. Genome-wide SNP genotypes for about three fifths of the roughly 700 donors were used in a later genetic analysis, which treated that subset as a discovery cohort. Every discovery cohort repertoire had been produced on one sequencing platform. Class I and class II HLA loci were covered by the typing at four-digit resolution. Typing coverage varied by locus: roughly 629-640 donors for A, B, C, DRB1 and DQB1; 522 for DQA1; more than 600 for DPA1; roughly 470 for DPB1. Because of strong linkage in the cohort, roughly 5 DR-DQ haplotypes were treated as single units for association and clustering. Among 300 to 500 genotyped donors of the cohort, an average of about 220,000 unique TCR beta nucleotide sequences was sequenced per donor, of which roughly 18% were non-productive. Broader findings and caveats from the paper: A further reported finding was that TCR beta sequences accurately predicted the HLA-A and HLA-B alleles for most subjects in the first cohort. Strong co-occurrence of HLA alleles, especially DR and DQ, made assigning TCR associations to individual alleles difficult. Most TCR sequences were observed very rarely across donors, whereas some public TCRs were present in many individuals. According to a later genetic analysis, donors in an Asian-associated ancestry cluster had fewer N-insertions in productive TCRs than the approximately 630-donor mean. Because HLA typing was unavailable for some donors at each locus, only the typed subset was used in association tests. The authors suggested that the approach could potentially be generalized to other disease states and immunological phenotypes. Correlated functional status among segregating V segments might reflect linkage disequilibrium, but an unknown experimental factor could not be ruled out. The study listed 170 or so TCR beta chains as associated with cytomegalovirus. According to a later analysis, parvovirus B19, influenza, CMV and Epstein-Barr virus appeared linked to several top co-occurrence clusters. This cohort had only TCR beta chains sequenced, and the lack of alpha or paired-chain data limited which features could be detected. CMV serostatus was the only immune exposure information available for the cohort. According to a later analysis, most CMV-associated TCR beta chains appeared to be HLA-restricted, and the HLA associations seemed to be driven largely by CMV exposure. The presence/absence analyses assumed that sequencing depth was roughly uniform across donors, and that assumption may not be true. In a later analysis, HLA-associated TCR beta chains were found to be more clonally expanded and to have lower generation probabilities than equally common non-associated chains. A group of highly shared sequence variants was considered likely to be a technical artifact of the sequencing pipeline. Some IMGT-functional V segments, including TRBV6-2 and TRBV6-3, could not be distinguished by the 87-base-pair reads and were therefore excluded. V-gene and J-gene trimming of TCR beta chains was associated with a missense DCLRE1C variant in a later genetic analysis, and the association was replicated in an independent cohort. According to a later analysis, TCR association rates differed among HLA loci, with DRB1 alleles showing the most associated TCRs and HLA-C alleles showing the fewest. In a later analysis, 15,000 to 20,000 TCR beta sequences were associated with specific HLA alleles at a false discovery rate of 0.05. In an earlier analysis of 587 of the donors, most TCR beta V segments appeared in productive rearrangements about 87% or about 30% of the time, broadly matching IMGT annotations. In vitro tests confirmed that three of the cytomegalovirus-associated TCR beta chains recognize cytomegalovirus antigens. The earlier analysis of some 560 of the donors excluded over 15 rarely observed V segments, including chromosome 9 orphons, because counts were too low. In both the original and validation cohorts, the classifier was reported to diagnose cytomegalovirus status with high specificity and sensitivity.

Library method: the immunoSEQ multiplex PCR assay. For the multiplex PCR, a mixture combining 60 forward primers for TCR Vbeta segments and 13 reverse primers for TCR Jbeta segments was used. A multiplex PCR assay on genomic DNA amplified the CDR3 region of rearranged TCR beta genes. Amplified TCR beta libraries were sequenced as 87-base-pair reads on the Illumina HiSeq System. The original pipeline was this. A later analysis tallied roughly 78 million unique TCR beta chains across the roughly 610 repertoires, and approximately 11 million of those chains were shared by two or more donors. A nearest-neighbor algorithm error-corrected the raw reads and collapsed the reads into unique sequences, merging closely related sequences to remove PCR and sequencing errors. To assign V, D and J gene segments, CDR3 sequences were aligned to IMGT reference sequences. For a sequence to be retained, at least a six-nucleotide match to both a V gene segment and a J gene segment was required. Rearrangements were classified as productive when the CDR3 lacked stop codons and remained in frame with V and J, and all other rearrangements were classified as non-productive. Following IMGT convention, CDR3 was defined as the stretch from the second conserved V-encoded cysteine up to the conserved J-encoded phenylalanine. The earlier analysis of roughly 590 of the donors excluded sequences that lacked an unambiguous match to a single V gene segment. An earlier analysis of a few hundred of the donors called V segments functional above 56.7% productive rearrangements and segregating when the between-donor standard deviation exceeded 5%. A statistical classification framework was built to diagnose cytomegalovirus status from the catalog of TCR beta chain sequences. V and J gene assignment, in a later analysis, came from comparing TCR nucleotide sequences with IMGT/GENE-DB human TR gene sequences. The TCRdist pipeline was used in a later analysis to assign CDR3 sequences and most-parsimonious VDJ recombination scenarios. A later analysis defined each TCR beta chain by its CDR3 amino acid sequence plus V-gene family, and excluded reads lacking a unique V-gene family. As a way to deal with suspected cross-contamination and a sequencing artifact, a later analysis dropped 500 to 700 nucleotide sequences that were highly shared and had low generation probability. A later analysis calculated a clonal expansion index for each public chain from normalized within-repertoire ranks of inferred template counts. In a later analysis, generation probabilities were computed using a VDJ recombination model fitted to out-of-frame rearrangements, and the results were checked against IGoR. In a later analysis, TCR-TCR, TCR-HLA and TCR-CMV co-occurrence was scored with hypergeometric tests, and a repertoire-size bias correction was applied to TCR pairs. False discovery rates were estimated in a later analysis by permuting HLA or CMV assignments 20 times. A later analysis grouped co-occurring TCRs with DBSCAN, adding TCRdist sequence similarity when clustering within HLA-allele-positive subsets. Repertoires with fewer than 30,000 or more than 120,000 public chains were left out of co-occurrence clustering, as were four to six repertoires with anomalous nucleotide sharing. TCRdb stores this immuneACCESS table with in-frame sequences only. Part of the clones is absent; in the studies checked, under half of the shortfall reflects unresolved V genes, and no reason is known for the rest. That table is the source of V, J and clone size, and D and trimming were worked out from the DNA. This sample has roughly 120,000 clones in its table, and approximately 72% of those were observed once. The ten largest clones capture 8% to 8.5% of the sample.

A remark on this clone: This receptor's antigen is unknown. Per-nucleotide qualities are absent, and no much larger clonotype sits a single base away.

The cohort comprised fewer than 750 healthy bone marrow donors. At the time of sampling, all cohort members were nominally healthy, though unrecorded immune exposures were likely present. The donor was CMV seropositive and was included in the group of 290 or so seropositive cohort members. Each donor provided a peripheral blood sample, and peripheral blood mononuclear cells were used for TCR beta sequencing. The Qiagen DNeasy Blood Extraction Kit was used to extract genomic DNA from the blood cell samples. CDR1 SGHKS and CDR2 YYEKEE were looked up in the germline V gene (reference sequence). CDR3 length: 14 amino acids, cysteine to phenylalanine. Only the CDR3 region is kept as DNA, spanning 42 bases read in frame from base 1. V trim: 4 bases; J trim: 3 bases; unmatched bases: 2.

Sequenced input: PBMCs. The chain was built from TRBV5-5 and TRBJ2-1; 9 central nucleotides agree with TRBD1. The receptor's source is a woman between 40 and 55 years old in good health and CMV-seropositive. The nucleotide sequence reads TGTGCCAGCAGCCCGGGACAGGGCTACAATGAGCAGTTCTTC. This yields the protein CASSPGQGYNEQFF.